Presented here are 14 T cell receptor beta chains from one specimen sequenced in a study of CD8+CD57+ T cells in acquired aplastic anemia. Profiling of TCR beta VDJ combinations and CDR3 sequences used genomic DNA as template. In TCRdb, the reads were re-called with MiXCR into one record per CDR3 protein. The sample yields some 140,000 distinct CDR3 sequences, just over 50% seen once. The authors sequenced patients whose flow cytometry had shown CD8+CD57+ cell expansion. The sequenced sample consisted of sorted CD4+, CD8+, or CD8+CD57+ T cells (not recorded which) from PBMCs. The receptor source for this set is a human donor with aplastic anemia.

J is TRBJ1-2 and V is TRBV15; D is ambiguous. V was trimmed by 5 bases and J by 2 bases, leaving 9 bases between them. This CDR3 is 13 amino acids long. The germline V gene has CDR1 LNHNV and CDR2 YYDKDF (reference sequence). The CDR3 here is CATSRDMNYGYTF. As DNA, the CDR3 is TGTGCCACCAGCCGTGACATGAACTATGGCTACACCTTC.

This clonotype was detected ten times or more. The chain recombines TRBV7-9 with TRBJ2-5; possible D gene TRBD2, 6 bases. The V gene lost 7 bases and the J gene lost 5 bases, with 23 bases spanning the gap. This CDR3 is 16 amino acids long. Germline values: CDR1 SEHNR, CDR2 FQNEAQ (reference sequence). CDR3 bases: TGTGCCAGCATCAAGAGGGCACCGGGGGTCGGGGAGACCCAGTACTTC. This translates into CASIKRAPGVGETQYF.

This chain uses TRBV10-1 with TRBJ2-7; no clear D gene. Germline V CDR1 and CDR2: WNHNN, SYGVQD (reference sequence). The V and J ends lost 3 bases and 2 bases respectively, with 11 bases between them. The CDR3 totals 14 residues. Written as DNA, the CDR3 is TGCGCCAGCAGTGAAAGGCACACCCCCTACGAGCAGTACTTC. Encoded protein: CASSERHTPYEQYF.

The chain is built from TRBV19 and TRBJ2-1; D might be TRBD2 (5 bases). This CDR3 is built from 14 residues. Trimming stripped 6 bases from V and 8 bases from J, with 17 bases between. Germline V gene lookup returns CDR1 LNHDA and CDR2 SQIVND (reference sequence). CDR3 bases: TGTGCCAGTAGAGATCTAGCCGGGTCGGATGAGCAGTTCTTC. The encoded protein is CASRDLAGSDEQFF.

This chain links TRBV7-9 with TRBJ2-7; TRBD1 matches 7 bases. Trimming removed 5 bases from V and 4 bases from J; junction bases left unmatched: 5. Per germline, CDR1 SEHNR and CDR2 FQNEAQ (reference sequence). The CDR3 sequence is 13 residues long. CDR3 sequence (DNA): TGTGCCAGCAGCCAGGGACAGTTTTACGAGCAGTACTTC. This sequence encodes CASSQGQFYEQYF.

This clonotype was seen just once. Being one base from a much bigger clone, this may be a read error. The chain employs TRBV7-8 and TRBJ1-5; TRBD1 matches 7 bases. The CDR3 spans 16 residues. V lost 5 bases, J lost 3 bases, and 10 bases stayed unmatched. Germline V CDR1 and CDR2: SGHVS, FQNEAQ. The CDR3 region has the DNA TGTGCCAGCAGCAATAGGGACAGCGCCTTCAATCAGCCCCAGCATTTT. This gives the protein CASSNRDSAFNQPQHF. Full variable domain (rest looked up from reference TRBV7-8 and TRBJ1-5): GAGVSQSPRYKVAKRGQDVALRCDPISGHVSLFWYQQALGQGPEFLTYFQNEAQLDKSGLPSDRFFAERPEGSVSTLKIQRTQQEDSAVYLCASSNRDSAFNQPQHFGDGTRLSIL.

This clonotype has more than one count but fewer than ten. A read error may explain this, as a much larger clone is one base away. The rearrangement links TRBV5-5 to TRBJ2-7; 8 bases are a match to TRBD2. Germline V gene lookup returns CDR1 SGHKS and CDR2 YYEKEE (reference sequence). V shed 6 bases and J 1 base; nucleotides not matched to a gene: 6. The CDR3 loop spans 14 amino acids. The CDR3 DNA reads TGTGCCAGCAAGTCTACTAGCGGATCCTACGAGCAGTACTTC. Translation gives CASKSTSGSYEQYF.

Points on this clonotype: The junction does not match germline at one end; this may be a read error. This chain uses TRBV7-8 with TRBJ1-2, with unresolved D. The CDR3 is made up of 13 amino acids. Germline V gene data show CDR1 as SGHVS and CDR2 as FQNEAQ. The CDR3 sequence is CASSQDGYYGYTF. The CDR3 DNA reads as TGCGCCAGCAGCCAGGACGGGTACTATGGCTACACCTTC. Using reference TRBV7-8 and TRBJ1-2 for the parts outside the CDR3, the full variable domain is GAGVSQSPRYKVAKRGQDVALRCDPISGHVSLFWYQQALGQGPEFLTYFQNEAQLDKSGLPSDRFFAERPEGSVSTLKIQRTQQEDSAVYLCASSQDGYYGYTFGSGTRLTVV.

This clonotype was recorded many times. The chain uses TRBV19 and TRBJ2-5; TRBD2 is a possible D gene (7 bases). The V gene lost 6 bases and the J gene lost 2 bases, with 16 bases spanning the gap. Germline V gene data show CDR1 as LNHDA and CDR2 as SQIVND (reference sequence). The CDR3 covers 15 residues. This chain's CDR3 is CASSPAGHPQETQYF. CDR3 nucleotides: TGTGCCAGTAGCCCAGCGGGACATCCTCAAGAGACCCAGTACTTC.

This clonotype was seen a handful of times. The V and J genes are TRBV11-2 and TRBJ2-3; 9 bases align to TRBD2. J lost 2 bases, V lost 1 base, and 10 bases had no gene match. This CDR3 region has 18 residues. The germline V gene has CDR1 SGHAT and CDR2 FQNNGV. The CDR3 protein is CASSLVPLGGGDTDTQYF. The DNA for the CDR3 is TGTGCCAGCAGCTTAGTCCCCTTAGGCGGGGGGGACACAGATACGCAGTATTTT.

The chain joins TRBV7-2 to TRBJ2-7, with D perhaps assigned TRBD1 or TRBD2 (5 bases each). The germline V gene encodes CDR1 SGHTA and CDR2 FQGNSA. This CDR3 is built from 14 residues. The V and J ends lost 2 bases and 1 base respectively, with 9 bases between them. CDR3 nucleotide sequence: TGTGCCAGCAGCTTAAGGGACCAGTCCTACGAGCAGTACTTC. This gives the protein CASSLRDQSYEQYF.

At least ten counts were recorded for this clonotype. The chain links TRBV7-8 to TRBJ2-3, with TRBD2 identical over 7 bases. There are 15 residues in the CDR3. Trimming removed 1 base from V and 6 bases from J; junction bases left unmatched: 7. Per the germline V gene, CDR1 is SGHVS and CDR2 is FQNEAQ. For the CDR3, the DNA is TGTGCCAGCAGCTTAGAGCGGGGTCCTTCGGATACGCAGTATTTT. It specifies CASSLERGPSDTQYF.

The J gene is TRBJ1-1, the V gene TRBV20-1; D is unresolved. Per the germline V gene, CDR1 is DFQATT and CDR2 is SNEGSKA (reference sequence). V was trimmed by 4 bases and J by 0 bases, leaving 15 bases between them. This CDR3 has 15 residues. In DNA, the CDR3 is TGCAGTGCTATTTTGACCGGCGTATTGAACACTGAAGCTTTCTTT. It translates to CSAILTGVLNTEAFF.

J is TRBJ2-3 and V is TRBV2; D is tentatively TRBD1 or TRBD2 (6 bases each). This CDR3 is 14 amino acids long. V dropped 5 bases and J dropped 4 bases, with 13 bases sitting between them. Germline CDR1 reads SNHLY; CDR2 reads FYNNEI. The CDR3 is CASSYEGGADTQYF. Written as DNA, the CDR3 is TGTGCCAGCAGTTACGAGGGGGGCGCAGATACGCAGTATTTT.